This T cell receptor beta chain was identified during a study of CD8+ T cells in alopecia areata. Germline V gene lookup returns CDR1 SQVTM and CDR2 ANQGSEA. The CDR3 extends over 15 amino acids. The V and J ends lost 5 bases and 7 bases, in that order; junction bases with no gene match: 13. A FACSAria was used to sort CD4+ and CD8+ T cells. These cells came from PBMCs. Isolated RNA was reverse transcribed into cDNA used as the sequencing template. Sequencing was performed with immunoSEQ multiplex PCR; in TCRdb, only in-frame clones are kept and a portion is missing. The sample consists of approximately 150,000 clones, 45% to 60% of them appearing once. Notes on this clone: Its antigen is undetermined.

The study, taken as a whole, reports: When scalp samples are sequenced, resident alphabeta T cells of normal skin are also captured. Clonality was higher in lesional than normal scalp, especially in alopecia totalis/universalis. Relative to mice, TCR sharing across patients was less clear, a difference possibly HLA-related.

The source material was CD4+ T cells sorted from blood. This sequence was found in a human donor in good health. V is TRBV29-1 and J is TRBJ2-5; 10 positions agree with TRBD1. This CDR3 is CSVRDQTGGSGTQYF. In nucleotides, the CDR3 is TGCAGCGTTCGAGACCAGACAGGGGGCTCTGGGACCCAGTACTTC.